These 18 T cell receptor beta chains originate from one sample sequenced in a study of response to subunit inactivated influenza vaccine. One entry per CDR3 protein results from TCRdb running MiXCR on the RT-PCR reads. The sample shows 650,000 or so distinct CDR3 sequences, less than 15% of them seen only once. The sequencing used PBMCs from blood, collected less than 15 days before vaccination. These receptors all come from a man in his fifties or sixties who received an inactivated influenza vaccine.

The J gene is TRBJ2-1, the V gene TRBV7-9; TRBD1 might be the D (6 bases). The V gene's germline CDR1 is SEHNR and CDR2 FQNEAQ (reference sequence). The V end was cut by 5 bases, the J end by 3 bases, with 14 bases between. This CDR3 has 15 amino acids. CDR3 residues: CASSRRQADYNEQFF. For the CDR3, the DNA is TGTGCCAGCAGCCGTCGACAGGCGGACTACAATGAGCAGTTCTTC.

This clonotype was seen repeatedly, ten times or more. The CDR3 bases are TGTGCCATCAGTGAGTCGAAAGTGACGAACACTGAAGCTTTCTTT. Its translation is CAISESKVTNTEAFF. This rearrangement joins TRBV10-3 to TRBJ1-1; D is undetermined. V was shortened by 0 bases and J by 1 base, with 9 bases between the two germline ends. The CDR3 is 15 residues long. CDR1 ENHRY and CDR2 SYGVKD come from the germline V gene.

This clonotype was counted between two and nine times. The chain uses TRBV4-1 and TRBJ1-1, with D possibly matching TRBD1 (6 bases). Germline assignment: CDR1 MGHRA and CDR2 YSYEKL. The CDR3 covers 15 residues. Deletions cut 1 base from V and 3 bases from J, with 12 bases between. This CDR3 is CASSQVGGGDTEAFF. In DNA form, the CDR3 reads TGCGCCAGCAGCCAAGTGGGGGGCGGTGACACTGAAGCTTTCTTT.

This rearrangement joins TRBV7-2 to TRBJ1-1; 9 bases map to TRBD1. Germline loops: CDR1 SGHTA, CDR2 FQGNSA. CDR3 length: 14 residues. J gave up 6 bases and V 2 bases, and 4 bases lay outside the gene matches. The CDR3 DNA reads TGTGCCAGCAGCTTAAGGACAGGGGACCCTGAAGCTTTCTTT. It translates to CASSLRTGDPEAFF.

A few counts support this clonotype. The chain has TRBV7-3 and TRBJ2-7; 10 bases are shared with TRBD1. V shed 3 bases and J 9 bases; nucleotides not matched to a gene: 8. The germline CDR1 and CDR2 sequences are SGHTA and FQGTGA. This CDR3 contains 14 residues. CDR3 coding DNA: TGTGCCAGCAGCTTGACAGGGGGCCCTTCGCCGCAGTACTTC. This gives the protein CASSLTGGPSPQYF. The full variable domain, completed using reference TRBV7-3 and TRBJ2-7, is GAGVSQTPSNKVTEKGKYVELRCDPISGHTALYWYRQSLGQGPEFLIYFQGTGAADDSGLPNDRFFAVRPEGSVSTLKIQRTERGDSAVYLCASSLTGGPSPQYFGPGTRLTVT.

V usage is TRBV28 and J usage is TRBJ1-5; possibly TRBD1 for D (5 bases). This CDR3 has 13 residues. The germline V gene has CDR1 MDHEN and CDR2 SYDVKM. Trimming pared 7 bases from V and 5 bases from J, leaving 12 bases between. The CDR3 region has the DNA TGTGCCAGCACCCCTTGGGGGGATCAGCCCCAGCATTTT. This codes for CASTPWGDQPQHF. Based on the CDR3 plus reference TRBV28 and TRBJ1-5, the full variable domain is DVKVTQSSRYLVKRTGEKVFLECVQDMDHENMFWYRQDPGLGLRLIYFSYDVKMKEKGDIPEGYSVSREKKERFSLILESASTNQTSMYLCASTPWGDQPQHFGDGTRLSIL.

This sequence joins TRBV27 and TRBJ1-4; perhaps TRBD1 as D (5 bases). There are 15 residues in the CDR3. Trimming pared 2 bases from V and 5 bases from J, leaving 12 bases between. The germline V gene has CDR1 MNHEY and CDR2 SMNVEV (reference sequence). In nucleotides, the CDR3 is TGTGCCAGCAGTTTAAACCGGGGCCACAATGAAAAACTGTTTTTT. It translates to CASSLNRGHNEKLFF.

This clonotype appeared a few times. The chain carries TRBV7-2 and TRBJ1-2, with TRBD1 identical over 7 bases. Germline V CDR1 and CDR2: SGHTA, FQGNSA. This CDR3 spans 14 amino acids. The V and J ends lost 5 bases and 6 bases, in that order; junction bases with no gene match: 9. This CDR3 reads CASSPGGSNHGYTF. DNA of the CDR3: TGTGCCAGCAGCCCAGGGGGATCGAACCATGGCTACACCTTC.

This clonotype was recorded many times. For the CDR3, the DNA is TGCAGCGTTGAACTAGCGGGAGATACTAACAATGAGCAGTTCTTC. Protein: CSVELAGDTNNEQFF. V usage is TRBV29-1 and J usage is TRBJ2-1, with 10 bases identical to TRBD2. V lost 2 bases to trimming and J lost 5 bases; unmatched junction nucleotides: 6. Germline V lookup: CDR1 SQVTM, CDR2 ANQGSEA. The CDR3 length is 15 residues.

V and J are TRBV10-3 and TRBJ2-7, with D perhaps being TRBD1 or TRBD2 (5 bases each). The CDR3 consists of 15 residues. Germline lookup yields CDR1 ENHRY and CDR2 SYGVKD. Trimming removed 2 bases at V and 7 bases at J, with 18 bases between. DNA of the CDR3: TGTGCCATCAGTGAGCACCTACTGGGACGTCCGGAGCAGTACTTC. Translated, it gives CAISEHLLGRPEQYF.

This clonotype was found many times. The chain carries TRBV11-2 and TRBJ2-3; 10 bases fit TRBD2. The V gene's germline CDR1 is SGHAT and CDR2 FQNNGV. After removal of 2 bases from V and 2 bases from J, the junction contained 4 bases not matched to a gene. The CDR3 runs to 16 residues. As DNA, the CDR3 is TGTGCCAGCAGCTTATCACTAGCGGGGTTCACAGATACGCAGTATTTT. The encoded protein is CASSLSLAGFTDTQYF.

The chain links TRBV10-2 to TRBJ2-7, with D hard to call. This CDR3 comprises 13 residues. The germline V and J ends were trimmed by 3 bases and 3 bases, with 9 bases remaining between them. Germline CDR1 reads WSHSY; CDR2 reads SAAADI. CDR3 sequence: CASSEAIYYEQYF. As DNA, the CDR3 is TGCGCCAGCAGTGAAGCGATTTACTACGAGCAGTACTTC.

The chain has TRBV5-8 and TRBJ2-7; TRBD1 agrees at 7 bases. The V and J ends lost 9 bases and 3 bases, in that order; junction bases with no gene match: 9. Germline V CDR1 and CDR2: SGHTS, YDEGEE. The length of the CDR3 is 13 residues. In nucleotides, the CDR3 is TGTGCCAACCGACAGGGTCTTCTCTACGAGCAGTACTTC. It codes for CANRQGLLYEQYF.

The gene calls are TRBV6-2 or TRBV6-3 and TRBJ2-7, with D perhaps TRBD1 (6 bases). Germline V gives CDR1 MNHEY, CDR2 SVGEGT. The CDR3 contains 15 residues. V lost 6 bases to trimming and J lost 2 bases, with 17 bases between them. The CDR3 bases are TGTGCCAGCAGGCCGCGAGGGGGTATCCCCTACGAGCAGTACTTC. Protein: CASRPRGGIPYEQYF.

This clonotype was observed a few times. The chain uses TRBV4-2 and TRBJ2-2; 9 bases are a match to TRBD2. Trimming removed 5 bases from V and 2 bases from J; junction bases left unmatched: 9. The germline CDR1 and CDR2 sequences are LGHNA and YNFKEQ. CDR3 length equals 17 residues. CDR3 residues: CASSYISGRRNTGELFF. The CDR3 nucleotides are TGTGCCAGCAGCTACATTAGCGGGAGAAGAAACACCGGGGAGCTGTTTTTT.

J is TRBJ2-7 and V is TRBV6-2 or TRBV6-3; 9 bases are a match to TRBD1. There are 14 residues in the CDR3. Germline CDR1 reads MNHEY; CDR2 reads SVGEGT. V trimming: 6 bases; J trimming: 3 bases; junction bases outside the gene matches: 6. This CDR3 reads CASRFRDRDYEQYF. The DNA for the CDR3 is TGTGCCAGCAGATTCCGGGACAGGGACTACGAGCAGTACTTC.

Only a few counts were recorded for this clonotype. This sequence joins TRBV9 and TRBJ2-7, with no clear D. The CDR3 is 15 amino acids. Trimming cost V 0 bases and J 4 bases, with 14 bases left between them. Germline V CDR1 and CDR2: SGDLS, YYNGEE. For the CDR3, the DNA is TGTGCCAGCAGCGTAGATAACCGCAGGTCGTACGAGCAGTACTTC. It translates to CASSVDNRRSYEQYF.

This chain links TRBV9 with TRBJ2-3, with a tentative D call TRBD2 (5 bases). In germline, CDR1 is SGDLS, CDR2 YYNGEE. Trimming took 0 bases from V and 3 from J, leaving 8 bases between them. This CDR3 is built from 14 residues. CDR3 protein: CASSVERPTDTQYF. The DNA for the CDR3 is TGTGCCAGCAGCGTAGAGCGGCCTACAGATACGCAGTATTTT.